The 5 T cell receptor beta chains below come from one sample, sequenced in a study of CD8+CD57+ T cells in acquired aplastic anemia. It was genomic DNA that served as the template for profiling TCR beta VDJ and CDR3. TCRdb re-analysed the reads in MiXCR, keeping a single row per CDR3 protein. This sample yields 200,000 or so distinct CDR3 sequences, of which 55% to 70% are seen a single time; 46% belongs to the top ten. The sample was sorted CD4+, CD8+, or CD8+CD57+ T cells (not recorded which) from PBMCs. The receptor set was obtained from a human donor with severe aplastic anemia or a healthy control (not recorded which).

The J gene is TRBJ2-2, the V gene TRBV7-9; 8 bases line up with TRBD1. Germline loops: CDR1 SEHNR, CDR2 FQNEAQ (reference sequence). Losses at the gene ends were 5 bases for V and 10 bases for J; bases not matched to a gene: 6. The CDR3 runs 13 residues. CDR3 in amino acids: CASSQRTGTELFF. The CDR3, as DNA: TGTGCCAGCAGCCAGAGGACAGGGACGGAGCTGTTTTTT.

V and J are TRBV25-1 and TRBJ1-3; D gene ambiguous. Per the germline V gene, CDR1 is MGHDK and CDR2 is SYGVNS. Trimming took off 9 bases at V and 0 bases at J, with 18 bases between the two ends. This CDR3 has 16 amino acids. This chain's CDR3 is CASSTHLGRSGNTIYF. In DNA, the CDR3 is TGTGCCAGTAGTACCCACCTCGGCCGCTCTGGAAACACCATATATTTT.

The chain recombines TRBV2 with TRBJ2-2; TRBD1 is a possible D gene (5 bases). The CDR3 consists of 14 residues. V shed 6 bases and J shed 1 base, with 9 bases lying between them. From germline, CDR1 is SNHLY and CDR2 FYNNEI. The CDR3 bases are TGTGCCAGCAGGGGCAGGGTGAACACCGGGGAGCTGTTTTTT. Its protein is CASRGRVNTGELFF. The whole variable domain, filled in from reference TRBV2 and TRBJ2-2, reads EPEVTQTPSHQVTQMGQEVILRCVPISNHLYFYWYRQILGQKVEFLVSFYNNEISEKSEIFDDQFSVERPDGSNFTLKIRSTKLEDSAMYFCASRGRVNTGELFFGEGSRLTVL.

The V gene is TRBV29-1, the J gene TRBJ1-1; TRBD1 might be the D (6 bases). The germline V gene encodes CDR1 SQVTM and CDR2 ANQGSEA. There are 15 residues in the CDR3. The ends were cut back, 5 bases at V and 1 base at J, with 17 bases in the middle. CDR3 in DNA: TGCAGCGTTACATTCTCGGTGGGGGCGAACACTGAAGCTTTCTTT. Its translation: CSVTFSVGANTEAFF.

The chain uses TRBV15 and TRBJ2-5; 11 nucleotides align to TRBD1. This CDR3 comprises 16 residues. After removal of 4 bases from V and 5 bases from J, the junction contained 9 bases not matched to a gene. From germline, CDR1 is LNHNV and CDR2 YYDKDF (reference sequence). CDR3 sequence reads: CATSILDRGRLETQYF. The CDR3 DNA follows: TGTGCCACCAGCATCCTGGACAGGGGGCGATTGGAGACCCAGTACTTC. Complete variable domain (other parts from reference TRBV15 and TRBJ2-5): DAMVIQNPRYQVTQFGKPVTLSCSQTLNHNVMYWYQQKSSQAPKLLFHYYDKDFNNEADTPDNFQSRRPNTSFCFLDIRSPGLGDTAMYLCATSILDRGRLETQYFGPGTRLLVL.